The entry that follows covers one T cell receptor (beta chain) sequence. This CDR3 contains 15 residues. V lost 4 bases and J lost 3, with 15 bases in between. Germline lookup yields CDR1 SNHLY and CDR2 FYNNEI. Per the original data handling: It was from reference gene primer amplification that nucleated cell counts were estimated. This table comes from immunoSEQ multiplex PCR, and its TCRdb copy is limited to in-frame clones, with some not included. V and J calls and clone size are given by that table; D and trimming were obtained from the DNA. The sample consists of roughly 320,000 clones, around nine tenths of them appearing once. The data are from a study of blood T cell repertoires in COVID-19. Overall study context: Spain, Italy and the United States supplied samples that represented acute and convalescent COVID-19. Sample material is recorded as cDNA or gDNA derived from T cells, B-cell-depleted T cells, or PBMCs.

The TCR sequence derives from a woman younger than 45 with COVID-19, enrolled during active disease. The rearrangement uses TRBV2 and TRBJ1-2; D perhaps matches TRBD1 (5 bases). Sequenced: peripheral blood. CDR3 amino acids: CASSGLGAADYGYTF. The CDR3 nucleotides are TGTGCCAGCAGTGGCCTTGGGGCAGCTGACTATGGCTACACCTTC.